This record covers a single T cell receptor beta chain. What it recognizes is unknown. Some clones are missing from TCRdb's copy, which holds only in-frame ones; the method was immunoSEQ multiplex PCR. The data show approximately 140,000 clones, 70% to 90% seen once. V shed 3 bases and J 0 bases; nucleotides not matched to a gene: 2. The CDR3 loop spans 15 amino acids. CDR1 is SGHRS and CDR2 is YFSETQ in the germline V gene. This specimen comes from a study of T cells in localized non-small cell lung cancer. Study-wide results and caveats: For the top 100 tumor clones, a median roughly 55 also appeared in adjacent lung.

The specimen was peripheral blood, collected before any cancer treatment. V usage is TRBV5-1 and J usage is TRBJ1-1; 10 bases fit TRBD1. The sequence was collected from a female donor of 60 years or more with stage I lung adenocarcinoma. The CDR3 is CASSWGQGMNTEAFF. In nucleotides, the CDR3 is TGCGCCAGCAGCTGGGGACAGGGGATGAACACTGAAGCTTTCTTT.